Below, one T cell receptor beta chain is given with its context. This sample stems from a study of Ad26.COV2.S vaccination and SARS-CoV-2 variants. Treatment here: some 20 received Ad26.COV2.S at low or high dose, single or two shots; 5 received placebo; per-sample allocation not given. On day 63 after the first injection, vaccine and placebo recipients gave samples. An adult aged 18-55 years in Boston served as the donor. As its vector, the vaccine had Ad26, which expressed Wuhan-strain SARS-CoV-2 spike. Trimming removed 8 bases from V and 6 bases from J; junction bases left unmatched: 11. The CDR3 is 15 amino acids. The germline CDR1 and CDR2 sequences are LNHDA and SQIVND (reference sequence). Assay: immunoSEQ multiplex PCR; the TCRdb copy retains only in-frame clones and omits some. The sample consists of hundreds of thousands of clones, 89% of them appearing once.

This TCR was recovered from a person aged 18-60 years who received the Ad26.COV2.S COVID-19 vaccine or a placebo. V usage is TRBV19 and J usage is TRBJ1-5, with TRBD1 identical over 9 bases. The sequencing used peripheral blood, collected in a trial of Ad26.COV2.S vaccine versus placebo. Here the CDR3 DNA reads TGTGCCAGTCGACGAGGGGGACAGGGATTTCAGCCCCAGCATTTT. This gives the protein CASRRGGQGFQPQHF.